This T cell receptor (beta chain) was captured by sequencing in a study of blood T cells in healthy people across ages. Primers used in a second PCR of roughly 6 to 11 cycles were a sample-barcoded 5' primer and a J-beta primer mix. A template-switch adaptor with 12 random nucleotides tagged each cDNA molecule. Via MiXCR, TCRdb re-called the 5' RACE reads, giving one row per CDR3 protein. In the table there are about 640,000 distinct CDR3 sequences, roughly 50% of which are singletons. Worth noting for this clonotype: A read error may be the cause here, since a much bigger clone is one base away.

The CDR3 spans 16 residues. Germline V gene data show CDR1 as MNHEY and CDR2 as SVGAGI. The J gene is TRBJ2-1, the V gene TRBV6-5; D could derive from TRBD1 or TRBD2 (6 bases each). Matching the DNA end better, TRBJ2-7 makes the J call doubtful. Material: blood. This clonotype originated in a man in his 60s in good health. The CDR3 DNA sequence: TGTGCCACCAAGGGGGATTTACGGGAGCGATACAATGAGCAGTACTTC. This translates into CATKGDLRERYNEQYF.